Shown below are 26 T cell receptor beta chains from a single sample sequenced in a study of graft-versus-host responses after intestinal transplantation. The study plated about 200,000 CFSE-labeled responders with about 200,000 irradiated, violet-dye-labeled stimulators. Measured with immunoSEQ multiplex PCR; TCRdb has only the in-frame clones, and not every one. The table has about 1,800 clones, approximately 40% seen once. Specimen: alloreactive CD8+ T cells from a mixed lymphocyte reaction culture, collected before transplantation. Documented subset: CFSE-low proliferating T cells sorted from approximately 6-day pre-transplant mixed lymphocyte reaction (GvH or HvG direction). The receptors were sampled from a human patient who was an organ donor for intestinal transplantation.

This sequence joins TRBV19 and TRBJ2-3; D unresolved. V was shortened by 3 bases and J by 0 bases, with 10 bases between the two germline ends. The CDR3 has 15 amino acids. Germline CDR1 reads LNHDA; CDR2 reads SQIVND (reference sequence). CDR3 amino acids: CASSIYLTSTDTQYF. The DNA of the CDR3 is TGTGCCAGTAGTATTTATCTCACTAGCACAGATACGCAGTATTTT.

J is TRBJ2-3 and V is TRBV6-6, with D tentatively TRBD2 (5 bases). With 5 bases removed from V and 4 bases from J, the gap between germline ends came to 10 bases. CDR1 and CDR2 (germline): MNHNY, SVGAGI (reference sequence). This CDR3 comprises 13 residues. The CDR3 sequence is CASSQLVADTQYF. In DNA form, the CDR3 reads TGTGCCAGCAGTCAACTAGTCGCAGATACGCAGTATTTT.

The CDR3 DNA reads as TGTGCCAGCAGTTGGCGCCCCACCGGGGAGCTGTTTTTT. This gives the protein CASSWRPTGELFF. The rearrangement joins TRBV6-9 to TRBJ2-2; D uncertain. Germline assignment: CDR1 MNHGY and CDR2 SVAAGI. The length of the CDR3 is 13 residues. Trimming removed 4 bases from V and 4 bases from J, with 7 bases in between.

The V gene is TRBV11-1, the J gene TRBJ2-5, with 10 bases aligning to TRBD1. Matching the DNA end better, TRBJ2-7 makes the J call doubtful. The CDR3 consists of 15 residues. Germline V gene lookup returns CDR1 SGHAT and CDR2 FQDESV (reference sequence). The DNA for the CDR3 is TGTGCCAGCAGCTATTTGAGGACAGGGGGAGACGAGCAGTACTTC. It codes for CASSYLRTGGDEQYF.

The table lists this clone with a count of one. V and J are TRBV4-3 and TRBJ1-1; unclear D gene. The germline V and J ends were trimmed by 3 bases and 5 bases, with 16 bases remaining between them. CDR1 and CDR2 (germline): LGHNA, YSLEER. The CDR3 has 15 amino acids. The CDR3 loop is CASSQEAIRRTEAFF. Here the CDR3 DNA reads TGCGCCAGCAGCCAGGAGGCAATCCGGAGGACTGAAGCTTTCTTT.

This clone has just one count. This sequence joins TRBV6-6 and TRBJ1-4; D is ambiguous. V was pared by 7 bases and J by 7 bases, with 19 bases between. CDR1 and CDR2 (germline): MNHNY, SVGAGI (reference sequence). The CDR3 has 15 amino acids. CDR3 DNA sequence: TGTGCCAGCACCGGCAGGAGCGGGTGGGGTGAAAAACTGTTTTTT. Encoded protein: CASTGRSGWGEKLFF.

CDR3 nucleotide sequence: TGTGCCAGCAGCTTAATCCCCCGACTAGCGGGTAACACCGGGGAGCTGTTTTTT. Its protein product is CASSLIPRLAGNTGELFF. V gene TRBV11-1 combines with J gene TRBJ2-2; 10 bases are shared with TRBD2. The V segment lost 2 bases and the J segment 2 bases; nucleotides outside the gene matches: 8. Germline V gene lookup returns CDR1 SGHAT and CDR2 FQDESV (reference sequence). The CDR3 length is 18 residues.

The gene calls are TRBV7-7 and TRBJ2-6; D not resolved. CDR1 and CDR2 (germline): SSHAT, FNYEAQ (reference sequence). This CDR3 has 19 residues. The V end lost 5 bases, the J end lost 5 bases, and 25 bases lay between the germline ends. This CDR3 is CASSIVPKCHKSRANVLTF. The CDR3 nucleotides are TGTGCCAGCAGCATAGTGCCTAAGTGCCACAAAAGTCGGGCCAACGTCCTGACTTTC.

This chain connects TRBV7-4 to TRBJ2-3, with a possible D match to TRBD2 (5 bases). V lost 5 bases to trimming and J lost 0 bases, with 15 bases between them. The CDR3 contains 16 residues. From germline, CDR1 is SGHVT and CDR2 SQSDAQ. This CDR3 is CASSPLGEVSTDTQYF. The CDR3 DNA reads as TGTGCCAGCAGCCCCCTGGGAGAAGTGAGCACAGATACGCAGTATTTT.

This clone turned up a few times. V is TRBV4-3 and J is TRBJ1-4; perhaps TRBD1 as D (6 bases). V lost 5 bases to trimming and J lost 6 bases, with 16 bases between them. The length of the CDR3 is 15 residues. The germline gives CDR1 LGHNA, CDR2 YSLEER. CDR3 protein: CASSLQGRGDEKLFF. The CDR3 coding sequence is TGCGCCAGCAGCTTACAGGGTCGGGGTGATGAAAAACTGTTTTTT.

The chain links TRBV5-6 to TRBJ2-7; TRBD1 aligns across 8 bases. Germline V gives CDR1 SGHDT, CDR2 YYEEEE. Losses at the gene ends were 4 bases for V and 3 bases for J; bases not matched to a gene: 6. This CDR3 contains 14 residues. CDR3 sequence (DNA): TGTGCCAGCAGCCCACGGACAGGGAACTACGAGCAGTACTTC. Translated: CASSPRTGNYEQYF.

The V call is TRBV4-1, the J call TRBJ2-7; 11 positions agree with TRBD1. V shed 4 bases and J 2 bases; nucleotides not matched to a gene: 1. The CDR3 runs 14 residues. Germline V gene data show CDR1 as MGHRA and CDR2 as YSYEKL. CDR3 amino acids: CASSPGQGAYEQYF. DNA for the CDR3: TGCGCCAGCAGCCCGGGACAGGGGGCCTACGAGCAGTACTTC.

This chain links TRBV27 with TRBJ2-1, with D possibly TRBD1 on 7 matching bases. V lost 8 bases and J 7 bases, leaving 12 bases between the germline ends. The CDR3 covers 12 residues. CDR1 MNHEY and CDR2 SMNVEV come from the germline V gene (reference sequence). This CDR3 is CASFRGANEQFF. DNA of the CDR3: TGTGCCAGCTTCAGGGGGGCAAATGAGCAGTTCTTC.

By share of the sample, this clone is medium-sized (0.01 to 0.1%). The V and J genes are TRBV19 and TRBJ2-7, with 11 bases lining up with TRBD1. The ends lost 3 bases at V and 3 bases at J; junction bases unmatched: 1. Germline V gives CDR1 LNHDA, CDR2 SQIVND (reference sequence). The CDR3 runs to 14 residues. In DNA, the CDR3 is TGTGCCAGTAGTATGGGGACAGGGGGCTACGAGCAGTACTTC. Translation: CASSMGTGGYEQYF.

The genes are TRBV28 and TRBJ2-6; TRBD1 aligns across 11 bases. Losses at the gene ends were 5 bases for V and 0 bases for J; bases not matched to a gene: 21. This CDR3 comprises 23 residues. Germline CDR1 is MDHEN and CDR2 is SYDVKM. The CDR3 bases are TGTGCCAGCAGTCCCAACCACCGGGACAGGGGGTATTCCACCCTCTCTGGGGCCAACGTCCTGACTTTC. This translates into CASSPNHRDRGYSTLSGANVLTF.

The chain combines TRBV7-8 with TRBJ1-5; no reliable D call. Trimming cost V 1 base and J 6 bases, with 4 bases left between them. Germline V CDR1 and CDR2: SGHVS, FQNEAQ. The CDR3 sequence is 12 residues long. The CDR3 bases are TGTGCCAGCAGCTTAGTGAGTCAGCCCCAGCATTTT. Translation: CASSLVSQPQHF.

The chain couples TRBV7-2 to TRBJ2-7; 7 bases are a match to TRBD2. This CDR3 is 16 amino acids long. With V trimmed by 5 bases and J by 3 bases, 13 bases remained unmatched. Germline-derived CDR1 and CDR2 are SGHTA and FQGNSA. CDR3 sequence: CASSQDLPGDYYEQYF. For the CDR3, the DNA is TGTGCCAGCAGCCAAGATTTGCCGGGGGACTACTACGAGCAGTACTTC.

This clone was seen only a few times. The gene calls are TRBV4-1 and TRBJ1-2; D perhaps matches TRBD1 (5 bases). The CDR3 is 15 amino acids. V dropped 0 bases and J dropped 0 bases, with 8 bases sitting between them. CDR1 MGHRA and CDR2 YSYEKL come from the germline V gene. DNA of the CDR3: TGCGCCAGCAGCCAAGAAACAGGAGCTAACTATGGCTACACCTTC. Protein: CASSQETGANYGYTF.

This clone occurred a few times. The rearrangement uses TRBV18 and TRBJ2-7, with unresolved D. This CDR3 comprises 14 residues. The ends were cut back, 0 bases at V and 2 bases at J, with 8 bases in the middle. Germline V gives CDR1 KGHSH, CDR2 LQKENI. The CDR3 DNA sequence: TGTGCCAGCTCACCACCGACCAGACCCTACGAGCAGTACTTC. Translating gives CASSPPTRPYEQYF. The full variable domain, with the rest looked up from reference TRBV18 and TRBJ2-7, is NAGVMQNPRHLVRRRGQEARLRCSPMKGHSHVYWYRQLPEEGLKFMVYLQKENIIDESGMPKERFSAEFPKEGPSILRIQQVVRGDSAAYFCASSPPTRPYEQYFGPGTRLTVT.

The CDR3 bases are TGTGCCTGGAGTGGGGACAGGGTGAGCAATCAGCCCCAGCATTTT. The encoded protein is CAWSGDRVSNQPQHF. This sequence joins TRBV30 and TRBJ1-5; 9 nucleotides line up with TRBD1. The CDR3 runs 15 residues. In germline, CDR1 is GTSNPN, CDR2 SVGIG (reference sequence). V shed 1 base, J shed 1 base, and the junction held 2 bases outside the gene matches.

By share of the sample, this clone is hyperexpanded. The V call is TRBV21-1, the J call TRBJ2-7; the tabulated D call, TRBD1, remains unverified against the DNA. TRBV21-1 counts as a pseudogene. The CDR3 runs 15 residues. Written as DNA, the CDR3 is TGTGCCAGCAGTTTATCTAAGGGGGCGCGGGACGAGCAGTACTTC. It yields the protein CASSLSKGARDEQYF.

In this sample, this clone turned up a few times. The V call is TRBV6-1, the J call TRBJ1-1; tentative D call: TRBD1 (6 bases). The germline V gene encodes CDR1 MNHNS and CDR2 SASEGT. The V end lost 0 bases, the J end lost 0 bases, and 8 bases lay between the germline ends. CDR3 length: 15 amino acids. The DNA for the CDR3 is TGTGCCAGCAGTGAAGCCCAGGGGATGAACACTGAAGCTTTCTTT. Protein: CASSEAQGMNTEAFF.

Sample share makes this clone large. The chain joins TRBV27 to TRBJ1-5; a possible D gene is TRBD1 (6 bases). Trimming cost V 2 bases and J 6 bases, with 11 bases left between them. The germline V gene encodes CDR1 MNHEY and CDR2 SMNVEV (reference sequence). CDR3 length: 14 amino acids. CDR3 region: CASSLGGAGQPQHF. The CDR3, as DNA: TGTGCCAGCAGTTTAGGGGGGGCGGGTCAGCCCCAGCATTTT.

This sequence joins TRBV6-5 and TRBJ1-1; 7 bases are shared with TRBD1. With 4 bases clipped from V and 3 bases from J, the junction kept 8 bases outside the gene matches. Germline CDR1 reads MNHEY; CDR2 reads SVGAGI. The CDR3 runs 15 residues. CDR3 DNA: TGTGCCAGCAGTTCGTCGACAGGGTTCGACACTGAAGCTTTCTTT. As protein: CASSSSTGFDTEAFF.

On this clone itself: A much larger clonotype is one base distant, so this may be a read error. The rearrangement joins TRBV4-2 to TRBJ1-1; D is undetermined. Germline values: CDR1 LGHNA, CDR2 YNFKEQ. The CDR3 runs 17 residues. The V end was cut by 1 base, the J end by 4 bases, with 19 bases between. Here the CDR3 DNA reads TGTGCCAGCAGCCAAGGTGGCATCGCGCAAATGGGCACTGAAGCTTTCTTT. Its translation: CASSQGGIAQMGTEAFF.

The chain links TRBV6-1 to TRBJ2-7; D unresolved. CDR3 size: 13 residues. CDR1 is MNHNS, CDR2 SASEGT, per germline. Trimming took 6 bases from V and 5 from J, leaving 14 bases between them. DNA of the CDR3: TGTGCCAGCAGACCCCTCATGGTTGACGAGCAGTACTTC. Its protein is CASRPLMVDEQYF.